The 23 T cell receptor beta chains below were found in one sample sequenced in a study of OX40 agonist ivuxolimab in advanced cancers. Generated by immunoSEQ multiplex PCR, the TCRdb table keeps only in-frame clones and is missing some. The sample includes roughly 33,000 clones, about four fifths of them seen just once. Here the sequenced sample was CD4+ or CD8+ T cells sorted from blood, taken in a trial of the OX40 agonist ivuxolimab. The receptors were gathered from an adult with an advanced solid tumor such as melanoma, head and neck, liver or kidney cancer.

This CDR3 reads CASKCEAFF. CDR3 nucleotides: TGTGCCAGCAAGTGTGAAGCTTTCTTT. This chain connects TRBV6-5 to TRBJ1-1; D unresolved. From germline, CDR1 is MNHEY and CDR2 SVGAGI. V was clipped by 7 bases and J by 7 bases, with 4 bases between them. The CDR3 has 9 amino acids.

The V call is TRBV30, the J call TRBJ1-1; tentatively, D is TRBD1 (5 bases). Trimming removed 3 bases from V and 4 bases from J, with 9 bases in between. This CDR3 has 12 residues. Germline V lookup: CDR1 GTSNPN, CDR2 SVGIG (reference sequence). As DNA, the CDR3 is TGTGCCTGGAGACAGGAAGGCACTGAAGCTTTCTTT. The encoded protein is CAWRQEGTEAFF.

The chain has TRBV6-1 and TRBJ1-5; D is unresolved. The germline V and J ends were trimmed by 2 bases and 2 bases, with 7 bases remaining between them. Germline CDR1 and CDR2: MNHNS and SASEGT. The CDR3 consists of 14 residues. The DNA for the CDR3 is TGTGCCAGCAGTGAATTCTGGGGCAATCAGCCCCAGCATTTT. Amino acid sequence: CASSEFWGNQPQHF.

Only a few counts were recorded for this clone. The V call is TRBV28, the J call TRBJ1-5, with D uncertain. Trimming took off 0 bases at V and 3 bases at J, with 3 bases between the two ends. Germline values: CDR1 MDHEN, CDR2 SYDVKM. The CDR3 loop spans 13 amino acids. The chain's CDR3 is CASSLWSNQPQHF. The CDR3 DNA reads TGTGCCAGCAGTTTATGGTCCAATCAGCCCCAGCATTTT.

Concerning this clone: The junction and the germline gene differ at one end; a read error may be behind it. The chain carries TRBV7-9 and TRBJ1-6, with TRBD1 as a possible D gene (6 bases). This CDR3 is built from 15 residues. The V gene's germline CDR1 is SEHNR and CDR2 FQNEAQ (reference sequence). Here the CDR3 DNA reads TGTGCCAGCAGTTTAGACAGGCCCTATAATTCACCCCTCCACTTT. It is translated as CASSLDRPYNSPLHF.

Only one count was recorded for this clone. CDR3 DNA sequence: TGTGCCAGCACCTTTAGCGGGGGGGCTATAGATACGCAGTATTTT. It is translated as CASTFSGGAIDTQYF. This chain links TRBV5-6 with TRBJ2-3, with 11 bases aligning to TRBD2. The CDR3 extends over 15 amino acids. Germline assignment: CDR1 SGHDT and CDR2 YYEEEE. The V segment lost 6 bases and the J segment 5 bases; nucleotides outside the gene matches: 8.

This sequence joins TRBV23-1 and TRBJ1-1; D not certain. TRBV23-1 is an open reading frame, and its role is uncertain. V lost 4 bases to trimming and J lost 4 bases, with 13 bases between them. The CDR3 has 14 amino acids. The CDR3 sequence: CASSPWEEGTEAFF. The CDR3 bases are TGCGCCAGCAGTCCCTGGGAGGAAGGCACTGAAGCTTTCTTT.

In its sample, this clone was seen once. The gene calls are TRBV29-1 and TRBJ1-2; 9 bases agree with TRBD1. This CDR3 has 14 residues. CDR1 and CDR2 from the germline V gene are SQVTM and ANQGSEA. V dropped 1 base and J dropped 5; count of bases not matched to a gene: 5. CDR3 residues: CSVEADRGSYGYTF. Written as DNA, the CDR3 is TGCAGCGTTGAAGCGGACAGGGGATCGTATGGCTACACCTTC.

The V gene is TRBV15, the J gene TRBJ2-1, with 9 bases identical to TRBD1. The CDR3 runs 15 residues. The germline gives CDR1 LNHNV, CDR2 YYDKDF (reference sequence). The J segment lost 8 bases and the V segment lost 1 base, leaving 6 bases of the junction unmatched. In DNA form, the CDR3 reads TGTGCCACCAGCAGAGTGAGACAGGGGGTGGATGAGCAGTTCTTC. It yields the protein CATSRVRQGVDEQFF.

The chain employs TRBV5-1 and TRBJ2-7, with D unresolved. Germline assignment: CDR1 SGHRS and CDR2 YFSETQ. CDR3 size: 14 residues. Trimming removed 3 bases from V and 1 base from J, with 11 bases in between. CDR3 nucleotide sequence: TGCGCCAGCAGCTCGCAGGTACCTTCCTACGAGCAGTACTTC. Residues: CASSSQVPSYEQYF.

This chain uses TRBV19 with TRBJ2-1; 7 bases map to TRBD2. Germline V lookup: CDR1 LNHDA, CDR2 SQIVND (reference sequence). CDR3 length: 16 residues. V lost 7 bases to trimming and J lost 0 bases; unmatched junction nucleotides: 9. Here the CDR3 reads CASTGAGGSSYNEQFF. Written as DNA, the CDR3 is TGTGCCAGTACCGGAGCCGGGGGGAGCTCCTACAATGAGCAGTTCTTC.

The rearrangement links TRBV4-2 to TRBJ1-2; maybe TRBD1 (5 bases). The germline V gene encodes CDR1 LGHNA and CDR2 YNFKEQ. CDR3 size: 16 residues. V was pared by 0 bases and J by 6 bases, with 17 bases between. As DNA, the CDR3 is TGTGCCAGCAGCCAAGATTGGGTCGGCAGGGTTGATGGCTACACCTTC. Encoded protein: CASSQDWVGRVDGYTF.

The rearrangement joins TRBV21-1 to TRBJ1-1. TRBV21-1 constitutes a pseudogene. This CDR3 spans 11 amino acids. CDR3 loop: CASRGVTEAFF. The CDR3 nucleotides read TGTGCCAGCAGGGGAGTCACTGAAGCTTTCTTT.

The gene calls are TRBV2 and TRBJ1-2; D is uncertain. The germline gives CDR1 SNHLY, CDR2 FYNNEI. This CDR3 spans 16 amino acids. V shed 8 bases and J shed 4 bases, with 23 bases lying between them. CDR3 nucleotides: TGTGCCAGCTGGACGGGATACGACATTGGGAGCTATGGCTACACCTTC. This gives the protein CASWTGYDIGSYGYTF.

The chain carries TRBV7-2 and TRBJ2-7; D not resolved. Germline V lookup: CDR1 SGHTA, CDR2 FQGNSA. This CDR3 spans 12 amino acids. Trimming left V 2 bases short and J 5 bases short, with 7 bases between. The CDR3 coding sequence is TGTGCCAGCAGCTTACTCGCAGACGAGCAGTACTTC. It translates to CASSLLADEQYF. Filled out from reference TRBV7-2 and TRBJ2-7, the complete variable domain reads GAGVSQSPSNKVTEKGKDVELRCDPISGHTALYWYRQSLGQGLEFLIYFQGNSAPDKSGLPSDRFSAERTGGSVSTLTIQRTQQEDSAVYLCASSLLADEQYFGPGTRLTVT.

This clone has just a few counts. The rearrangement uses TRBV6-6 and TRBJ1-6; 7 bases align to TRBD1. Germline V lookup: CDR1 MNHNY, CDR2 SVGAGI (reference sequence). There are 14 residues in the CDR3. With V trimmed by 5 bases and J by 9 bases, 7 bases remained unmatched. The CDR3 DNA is TGTGCCAGCAGTCCGGGACAGTCAAGTTCACCCCTCCACTTT. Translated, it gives CASSPGQSSSPLHF.

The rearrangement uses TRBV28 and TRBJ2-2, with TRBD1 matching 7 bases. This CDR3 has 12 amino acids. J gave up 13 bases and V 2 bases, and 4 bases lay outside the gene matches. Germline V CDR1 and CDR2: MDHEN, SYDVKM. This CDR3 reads CASSLRGLRLFF. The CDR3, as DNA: TGTGCCAGCAGTTTAAGGGGGCTTCGGCTGTTTTTT.

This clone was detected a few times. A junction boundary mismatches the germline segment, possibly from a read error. The CDR3 loop reads CASSYGGALNSPLHF. CDR3 DNA: TGTGCCAGCAGTTACGGGGGGGCGCTTAATTCACCCCTCCACTTT. The chain is built from TRBV10-3 and TRBJ1-6; D is possibly TRBD1 (6 bases). The length of the CDR3 is 15 residues. Germline CDR1 reads ENHRY; CDR2 reads SYGVKD.

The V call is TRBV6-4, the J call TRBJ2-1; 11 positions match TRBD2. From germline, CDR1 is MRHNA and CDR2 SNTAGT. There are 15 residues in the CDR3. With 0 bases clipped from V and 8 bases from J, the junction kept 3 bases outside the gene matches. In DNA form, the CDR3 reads TGTGCCAGCAGTGACTCTAGCGGGGGGGTTCATGAGCAGTTCTTC. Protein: CASSDSSGGVHEQFF.

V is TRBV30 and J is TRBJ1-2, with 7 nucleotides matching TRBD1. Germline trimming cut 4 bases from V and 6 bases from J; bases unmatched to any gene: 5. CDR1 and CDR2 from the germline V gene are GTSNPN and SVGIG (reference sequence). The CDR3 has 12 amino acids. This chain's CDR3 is CAWNGQVNGYTF. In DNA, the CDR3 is TGTGCCTGGAATGGACAGGTGAATGGCTACACCTTC.

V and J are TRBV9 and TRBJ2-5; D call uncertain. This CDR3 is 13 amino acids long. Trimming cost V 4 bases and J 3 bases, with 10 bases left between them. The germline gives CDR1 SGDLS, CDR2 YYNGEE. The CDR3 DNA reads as TGTGCCAGCAGCCTCGACCCTGAAGAGACCCAGTACTTC. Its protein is CASSLDPEETQYF.

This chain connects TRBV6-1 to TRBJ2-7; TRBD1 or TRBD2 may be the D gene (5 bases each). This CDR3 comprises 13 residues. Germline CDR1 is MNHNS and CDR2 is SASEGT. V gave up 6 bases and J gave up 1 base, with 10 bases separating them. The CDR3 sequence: CASSRDGSYEQYV. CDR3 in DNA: TGTGCCAGCAGCAGGGACGGATCCTACGAGCAGTACGTC.

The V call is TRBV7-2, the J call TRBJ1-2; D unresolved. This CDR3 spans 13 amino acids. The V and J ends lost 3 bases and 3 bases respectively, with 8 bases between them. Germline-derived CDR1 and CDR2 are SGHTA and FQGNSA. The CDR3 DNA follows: TGTGCCAGCAGCTTCGACTCCTACTATGGCTACACCTTC. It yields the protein CASSFDSYYGYTF.